The 16 T cell receptor beta chains below were found in one sample sequenced in a study. Cells sorted as Tregs were CD4+, CD25+ and CD127-/low. MiXCR was run by TCRdb on the 5' RACE reads, yielding one entry per CDR3 protein. The sample holds roughly 57,000 distinct CDR3 sequences, under 25% seen once. The material sequenced was tumor-infiltrating Tregs sorted from the breast tumor. These receptors were taken from a female donor with breast cancer.

This clonotype appeared many times. The rearrangement links TRBV20-1 to TRBJ1-2; no definite D call. CDR1 and CDR2 (germline): DFQATT, SNEGSKA (reference sequence). With 6 bases removed from V and 7 bases from J, the gap between germline ends came to 12 bases. CDR3 length: 11 residues. CDR3 sequence (DNA): TGCAGTGCGCGGAGCCGGCGTGGCTACACCTTC. As protein: CSARSRRGYTF.

This clonotype was detected only a few times. The chain employs TRBV12-3 or TRBV12-4 and TRBJ1-2; D may be TRBD1 (5 bases). The CDR3 is made up of 15 amino acids. Between the trimmed V and J ends, which lost 1 base and 3 bases, there was a span of 12 bases. The CDR3 DNA sequence: TGTGCCAGCAGTTTAGACTGGGGCCGTGACTATGGCTACACCTTC. It translates to CASSLDWGRDYGYTF.

At least ten counts were recorded for this clonotype. This chain links TRBV20-1 with TRBJ1-2; maybe TRBD1 (5 bases). Germline V gene sequence: CDR1 DFQATT, CDR2 SNEGSKA (reference sequence). The germline V and J ends were trimmed by 5 bases and 0 bases, with 19 bases remaining between them. CDR3 length: 16 amino acids. CDR3 DNA sequence: TGCAGTGCTGGAACCTCGGGACGGTTAGCTAACTATGGCTACACCTTC. Protein sequence: CSAGTSGRLANYGYTF.

For this clonotype: The junction and the germline gene differ at one end; a read error may be behind it. The V gene is TRBV5-5, the J gene TRBJ2-7, with 9 bases aligning to TRBD2. The CDR3 length is 15 residues. Germline lookup yields CDR1 SGHKS and CDR2 YYEKEE (reference sequence). CDR3 amino acids: CASSLVLAGLGEQYF. In DNA form, the CDR3 reads TGCGCCAGCAGCTTGGTTCTAGCGGGATTAGGCGAGCAGTACTTC.

V is TRBV5-1 and J is TRBJ2-2, with 10 bases that match TRBD2. J gave up 4 bases and V 1 base, and 1 base lay outside the gene matches. Looked up from germline, CDR1 is SGHRS and CDR2 is YFSETQ. This CDR3 spans 15 amino acids. CDR3 sequence reads: CASSLSGRATGELFF. CDR3 nucleotide sequence: TGCGCCAGCAGCTTGAGCGGGAGGGCCACCGGGGAGCTGTTTTTT.

Only a few counts were recorded for this clonotype. The genes are TRBV29-1 and TRBJ2-3, with TRBD1 identical over 7 bases. J was trimmed by 3 bases and V by 3 bases; bases with no gene match: 0. This CDR3 region has 12 residues. Germline assignment: CDR1 SQVTM and CDR2 ANQGSEA. The CDR3 is CSVETGTDTQYF. In DNA form, the CDR3 reads TGCAGCGTTGAGACAGGGACAGATACGCAGTATTTT.

This clonotype was detected only a few times. J is TRBJ1-5 and V is TRBV20-1, with a possible D match to TRBD1 (6 bases). The CDR3 is 13 residues long. Germline V gene sequence: CDR1 DFQATT, CDR2 SNEGSKA (reference sequence). V was clipped by 6 bases and J by 0 bases, with 9 bases between them. CDR3 DNA: TGCAGTGCCATCAGGGGTAGCAATCAGCCCCAGCATTTT. Amino acid sequence: CSAIRGSNQPQHF.

The V and J genes are TRBV20-1 and TRBJ2-7; D gene ambiguous. The V end was cut by 7 bases, the J end by 3 bases, with 13 bases between. The length of the CDR3 is 12 residues. Germline CDR1 DFQATT, CDR2 SNEGSKA (reference sequence). The CDR3 sequence is CSVSTINYEQYF. The DNA for the CDR3 is TGCAGTGTATCCACTATAAACTACGAGCAGTACTTC.

V usage is TRBV6-6 and J usage is TRBJ1-2, with D perhaps TRBD1 (5 bases). Trimming took off 0 bases at V and 8 bases at J, with 16 bases between the two ends. Per germline, CDR1 MNHNY and CDR2 SVGAGI (reference sequence). CDR3 length: 15 amino acids. CDR3 sequence reads: CASSYSRGQKGGYTF. The CDR3 DNA follows: TGTGCCAGCAGTTACTCCAGAGGACAAAAAGGAGGCTACACCTTC.

The chain links TRBV7-9 to TRBJ2-7, with 7 bases identical to TRBD1. Trimming at V came to 5 bases and at J to 9 bases, leaving 13 bases not matched to a gene. CDR1 is SEHNR, CDR2 FQNEAQ, per germline (reference sequence). The CDR3 runs 14 residues. The CDR3 loop reads CASSPGGSLMRQYF. CDR3 nucleotide sequence: TGTGCCAGCAGCCCAGGGGGTTCCCTCATGCGGCAGTACTTC.

This clonotype was found a few times. V usage is TRBV20-1 and J usage is TRBJ1-1; D uncertain. The V gene lost 7 bases and the J gene lost 0 bases, with 12 bases spanning the gap. CDR3 size: 13 residues. The germline gives CDR1 DFQATT, CDR2 SNEGSKA (reference sequence). CDR3 region: CSDGPRMNTEAFF. In DNA form, the CDR3 reads TGCAGTGATGGACCGAGAATGAACACTGAAGCTTTCTTT.

This clonotype came up a few times. The chain has TRBV20-1 and TRBJ1-4; 7 positions agree with TRBD1. Per the germline V gene, CDR1 is DFQATT and CDR2 is SNEGSKA (reference sequence). This CDR3 contains 15 residues. The V segment lost 4 bases and the J segment 7 bases; nucleotides outside the gene matches: 12. This CDR3 is CSANPGGYTGEKLFF. In nucleotides, the CDR3 is TGCAGTGCTAACCCAGGGGGGTACACCGGTGAAAAACTGTTTTTT.

This clonotype was counted a few times. The chain joins TRBV13 to TRBJ1-6, with D unresolved. This CDR3 comprises 15 residues. CDR1 PRHDT and CDR2 FYEKMQ come from the germline V gene (reference sequence). V gave up 2 bases and J gave up 7 bases, with 12 bases separating them. The CDR3 DNA is TGTGCCAGCAGCTTAAGGCAGGCCCTCAATTCACCCCTCCACTTT. Amino acids: CASSLRQALNSPLHF.

The chain combines TRBV11-2 with TRBJ2-7; D is undetermined. Germline V gene sequence: CDR1 SGHAT, CDR2 FQNNGV. The V end was cut by 4 bases, the J end by 3 bases, with 7 bases between. The CDR3 has 12 residues. The CDR3 sequence: CASSSSGYEQYF. The CDR3 DNA follows: TGTGCCAGCAGCTCGTCAGGCTACGAGCAGTACTTC.

The V gene is TRBV5-1, the J gene TRBJ2-3; possibly TRBD1 for D (6 bases). The CDR3 totals 15 residues. The germline CDR1 and CDR2 sequences are SGHRS and YFSETQ. Trimming took 3 bases from V and 2 from J, leaving 13 bases between them. The CDR3 loop is CASSSTGANTDTQYF. Here the CDR3 DNA reads TGCGCCAGCAGCTCGACAGGCGCTAACACAGATACGCAGTATTTT.

This chain connects TRBV20-1 to TRBJ2-2; 10 nucleotides agree with TRBD2. CDR3 length equals 17 residues. CDR1 and CDR2 from the germline V gene are DFQATT and SNEGSKA (reference sequence). The ends lost 1 base at V and 1 base at J; junction bases unmatched: 6. This CDR3 is CSARGSGRAGNTGELFF. The CDR3 nucleotides are TGCAGTGCTAGAGGGAGCGGGAGGGCCGGGAACACCGGGGAGCTGTTTTTT.